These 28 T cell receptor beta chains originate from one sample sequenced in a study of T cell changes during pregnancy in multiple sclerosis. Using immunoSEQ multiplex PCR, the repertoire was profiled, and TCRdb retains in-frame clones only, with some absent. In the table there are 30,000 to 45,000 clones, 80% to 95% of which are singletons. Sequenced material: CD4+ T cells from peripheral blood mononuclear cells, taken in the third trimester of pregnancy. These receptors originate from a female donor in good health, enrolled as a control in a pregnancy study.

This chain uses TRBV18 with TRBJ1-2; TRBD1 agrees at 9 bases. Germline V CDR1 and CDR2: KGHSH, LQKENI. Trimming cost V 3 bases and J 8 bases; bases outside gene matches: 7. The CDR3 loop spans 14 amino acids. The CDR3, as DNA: TGTGCCAGCTCACCCTCGACAGGGGGTGGCGGCTACACCTTC. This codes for CASSPSTGGGGYTF.

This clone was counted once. In DNA, the CDR3 is TGTGCCAGCAGTTCCGGAGGCCCGGGGAACTACGAGCAGTACTTC. Amino acid sequence: CASSSGGPGNYEQYF. This sequence joins TRBV28 and TRBJ2-7, with D maybe TRBD2 (5 bases). There are 15 residues in the CDR3. Germline values: CDR1 MDHEN, CDR2 SYDVKM. Trimming cost V 4 bases and J 3 bases, with 16 bases left between them.

The CDR3 loop reads CASSLWAGAAGELFF. The CDR3 bases are TGCGCCAGCAGCTTGTGGGCAGGCGCCGCCGGGGAGCTGTTTTTT. V is TRBV5-1 and J is TRBJ2-2, with D hard to call. CDR3 size: 15 residues. Germline V gene data show CDR1 as SGHRS and CDR2 as YFSETQ. With 1 base removed from V and 6 bases from J, the gap between germline ends came to 13 bases.

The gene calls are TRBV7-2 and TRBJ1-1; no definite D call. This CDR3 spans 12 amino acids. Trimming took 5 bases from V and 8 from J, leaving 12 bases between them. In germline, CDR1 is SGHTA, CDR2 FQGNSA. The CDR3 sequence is CASSDFIREAFF. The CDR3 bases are TGTGCCAGCAGCGACTTCATTAGGGAAGCTTTCTTT.

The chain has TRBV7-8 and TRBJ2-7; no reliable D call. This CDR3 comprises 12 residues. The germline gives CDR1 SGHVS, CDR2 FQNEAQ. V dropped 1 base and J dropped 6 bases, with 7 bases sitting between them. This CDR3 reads CASSLDSGEQYF. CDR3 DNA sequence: TGTGCCAGCAGCTTAGATTCCGGCGAGCAGTACTTC. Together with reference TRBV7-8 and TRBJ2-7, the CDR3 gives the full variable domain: GAGVSQSPRYKVAKRGQDVALRCDPISGHVSLFWYQQALGQGPEFLTYFQNEAQLDKSGLPSDRFFAERPEGSVSTLKIQRTQQEDSAVYLCASSLDSGEQYFGPGTRLTVT.

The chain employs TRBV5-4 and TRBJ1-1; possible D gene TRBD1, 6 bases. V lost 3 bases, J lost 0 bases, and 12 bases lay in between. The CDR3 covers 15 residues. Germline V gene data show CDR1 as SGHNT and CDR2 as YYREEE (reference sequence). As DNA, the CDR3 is TGTGCCAGCAGCTCCCTTCAGGGGATGAACACTGAAGCTTTCTTT. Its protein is CASSSLQGMNTEAFF.

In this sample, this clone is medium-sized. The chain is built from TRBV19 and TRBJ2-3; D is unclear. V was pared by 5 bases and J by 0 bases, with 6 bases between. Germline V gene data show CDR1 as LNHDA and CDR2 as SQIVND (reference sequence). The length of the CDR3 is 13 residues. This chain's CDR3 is CASSSLSTDTQYF. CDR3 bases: TGTGCCAGTAGTTCCCTTAGCACAGATACGCAGTATTTT.

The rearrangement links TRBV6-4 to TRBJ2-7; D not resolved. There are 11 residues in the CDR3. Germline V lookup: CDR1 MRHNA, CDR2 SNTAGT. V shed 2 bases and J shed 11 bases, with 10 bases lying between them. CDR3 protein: CASSDPRPEYF. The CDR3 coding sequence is TGTGCCAGCAGTGACCCGAGGCCGGAGTACTTC.

CDR3 sequence (DNA): TGTGCAAGTCGCGCGACCGGGACAGGGACCTACAATGAGCAGTTCTTC. Its protein product is CASRATGTGTYNEQFF. The genes are TRBV12-2 and TRBJ2-1; the tabulated D call, TRBD1, remains unverified against the DNA. TRBV12-2 is labeled a pseudogene. CDR3 size: 16 residues.

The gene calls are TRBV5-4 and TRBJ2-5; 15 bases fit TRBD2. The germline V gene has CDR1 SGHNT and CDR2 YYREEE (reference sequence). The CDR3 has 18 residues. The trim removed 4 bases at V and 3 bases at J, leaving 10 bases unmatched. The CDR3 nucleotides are TGTGCCAGCAGCGGGGGGACTAGCGGGGGGCGACGGGAAGAGACCCAGTACTTC. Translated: CASSGGTSGGRREETQYF.

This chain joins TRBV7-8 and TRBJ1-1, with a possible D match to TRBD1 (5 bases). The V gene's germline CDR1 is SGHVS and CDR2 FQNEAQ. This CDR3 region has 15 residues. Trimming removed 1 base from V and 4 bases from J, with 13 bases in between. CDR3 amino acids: CASSLGGGVGTEAFF. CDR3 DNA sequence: TGTGCCAGCAGCTTAGGCGGAGGGGTAGGCACTGAAGCTTTCTTT. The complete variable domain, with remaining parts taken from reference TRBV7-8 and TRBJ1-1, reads GAGVSQSPRYKVAKRGQDVALRCDPISGHVSLFWYQQALGQGPEFLTYFQNEAQLDKSGLPSDRFFAERPEGSVSTLKIQRTQQEDSAVYLCASSLGGGVGTEAFFGQGTRLTVV.

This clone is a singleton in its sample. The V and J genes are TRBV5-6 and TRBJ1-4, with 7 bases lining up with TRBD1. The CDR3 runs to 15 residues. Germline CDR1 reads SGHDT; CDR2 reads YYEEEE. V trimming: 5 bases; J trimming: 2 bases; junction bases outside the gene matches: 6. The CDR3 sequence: CASRRRQGTNEKLFF. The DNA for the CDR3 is TGTGCCAGCAGAAGACGACAGGGCACTAATGAAAAACTGTTTTTT.

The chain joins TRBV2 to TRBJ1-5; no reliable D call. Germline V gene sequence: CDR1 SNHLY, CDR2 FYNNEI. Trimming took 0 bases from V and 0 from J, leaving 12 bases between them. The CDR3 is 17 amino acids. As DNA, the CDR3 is TGTGCCAGCAGTGAAGCGCGGAGGCGGTATAGCAATCAGCCCCAGCATTTT. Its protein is CASSEARRRYSNQPQHF.

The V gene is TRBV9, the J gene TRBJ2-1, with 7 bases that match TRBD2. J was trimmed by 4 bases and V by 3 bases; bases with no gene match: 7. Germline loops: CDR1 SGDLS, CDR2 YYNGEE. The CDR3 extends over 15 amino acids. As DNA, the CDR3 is TGTGCCAGCAGCGCTAGCGGCGCGGGGTACAATGAGCAGTTCTTC. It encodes CASSASGAGYNEQFF.

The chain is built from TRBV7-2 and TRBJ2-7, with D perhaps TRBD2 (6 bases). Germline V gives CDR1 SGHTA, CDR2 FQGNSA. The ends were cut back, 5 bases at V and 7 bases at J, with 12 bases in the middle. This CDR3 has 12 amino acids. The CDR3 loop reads CASSAKGREQYF. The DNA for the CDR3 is TGTGCCAGCAGCGCAAAAGGGAGGGAGCAGTACTTC.

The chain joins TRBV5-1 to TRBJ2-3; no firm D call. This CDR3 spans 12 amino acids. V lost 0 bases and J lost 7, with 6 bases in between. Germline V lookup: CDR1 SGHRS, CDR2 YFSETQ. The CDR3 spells CASSLDTNTQYF. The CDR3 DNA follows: TGCGCCAGCAGCTTGGACACGAATACGCAGTATTTT.

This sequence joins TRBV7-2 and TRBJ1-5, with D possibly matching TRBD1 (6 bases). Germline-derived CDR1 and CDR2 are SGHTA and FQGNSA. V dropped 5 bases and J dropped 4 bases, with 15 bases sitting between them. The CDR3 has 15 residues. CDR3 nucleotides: TGTGCCAGCAGCCAACCAGGGGTTGGGAATCAGCCCCAGCATTTT. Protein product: CASSQPGVGNQPQHF.

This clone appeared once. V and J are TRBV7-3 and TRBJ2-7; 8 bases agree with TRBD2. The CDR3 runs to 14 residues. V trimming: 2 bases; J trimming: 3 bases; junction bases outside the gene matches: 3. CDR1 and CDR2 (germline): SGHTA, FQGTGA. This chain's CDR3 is CASSLSGGGYEQYF. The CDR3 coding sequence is TGTGCCAGCAGCTTATCGGGGGGGGGCTACGAGCAGTACTTC.

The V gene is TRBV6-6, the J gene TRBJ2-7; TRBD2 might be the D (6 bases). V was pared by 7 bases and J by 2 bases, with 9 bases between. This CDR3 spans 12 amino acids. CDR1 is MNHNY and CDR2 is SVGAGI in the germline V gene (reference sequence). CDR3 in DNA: TGTGCCAGCACGGGGGATACCTACGAGCAGTACTTC. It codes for CASTGDTYEQYF.

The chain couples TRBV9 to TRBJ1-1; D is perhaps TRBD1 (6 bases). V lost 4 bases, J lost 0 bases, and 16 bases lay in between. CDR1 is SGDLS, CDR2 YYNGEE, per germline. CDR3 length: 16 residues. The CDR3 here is CASSPAKDRLNTEAFF. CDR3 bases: TGTGCCAGCAGCCCCGCAAAGGACAGACTGAACACTGAAGCTTTCTTT.

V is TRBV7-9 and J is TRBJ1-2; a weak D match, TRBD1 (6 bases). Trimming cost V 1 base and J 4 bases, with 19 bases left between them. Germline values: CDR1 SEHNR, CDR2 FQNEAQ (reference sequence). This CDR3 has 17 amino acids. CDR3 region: CASSLGGQVESPYGYTF. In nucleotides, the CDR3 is TGTGCCAGCAGCTTAGGGGGACAAGTAGAGTCCCCCTATGGCTACACCTTC.

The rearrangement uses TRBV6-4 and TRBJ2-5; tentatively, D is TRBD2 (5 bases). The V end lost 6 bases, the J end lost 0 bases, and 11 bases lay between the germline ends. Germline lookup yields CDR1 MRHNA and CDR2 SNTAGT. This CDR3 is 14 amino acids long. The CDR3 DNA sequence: TGTGCCAGCAGAGGAGGACCTAACCAAGAGACCCAGTACTTC. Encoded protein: CASRGGPNQETQYF.

The CDR3 here is CASSQTSGKETQYF. The CDR3 DNA reads as TGTGCCAGCAGCCAAACTAGCGGCAAAGAGACCCAGTACTTC. V gene TRBV7-3 combines with J gene TRBJ2-5, with 8 bases fitting TRBD2. This CDR3 contains 14 residues. CDR1 and CDR2 from the germline V gene are SGHTA and FQGTGA. V dropped 5 bases and J dropped 3; count of bases not matched to a gene: 5.

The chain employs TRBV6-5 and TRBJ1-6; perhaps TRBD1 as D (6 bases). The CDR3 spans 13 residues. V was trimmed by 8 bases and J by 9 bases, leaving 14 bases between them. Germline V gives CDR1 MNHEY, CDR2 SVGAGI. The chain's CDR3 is CASRGGLASPLHF. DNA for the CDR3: TGTGCCAGCCGGGGGGGCCTTGCTTCACCCCTCCACTTT.

This CDR3 is CASSSWTVYSNQPQHF. CDR3 DNA: TGTGCCAGCAGCTCCTGGACAGTTTATAGCAATCAGCCCCAGCATTTT. This chain connects TRBV11-2 to TRBJ1-5; perhaps TRBD1 as D (6 bases). CDR3 size: 16 residues. The V end lost 4 bases, the J end lost 0 bases, and 13 bases lay between the germline ends. Germline V gene data show CDR1 as SGHAT and CDR2 as FQNNGV. Together with reference TRBV11-2 and TRBJ1-5, the CDR3 gives the full variable domain: EAGVAQSPRYKIIEKRQSVAFWCNPISGHATLYWYQQILGQGPKLLIQFQNNGVVDDSQLPKDRFSAERLKGVDSTLKIQPAKLEDSAVYLCASSSWTVYSNQPQHFGDGTRLSIL.

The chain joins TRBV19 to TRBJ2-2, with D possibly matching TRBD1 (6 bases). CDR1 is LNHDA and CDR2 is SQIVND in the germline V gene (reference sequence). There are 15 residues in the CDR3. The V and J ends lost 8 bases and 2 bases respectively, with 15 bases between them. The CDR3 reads CASQSGQLNTGELFF. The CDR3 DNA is TGTGCCAGTCAATCCGGACAGTTAAACACCGGGGAGCTGTTTTTT.

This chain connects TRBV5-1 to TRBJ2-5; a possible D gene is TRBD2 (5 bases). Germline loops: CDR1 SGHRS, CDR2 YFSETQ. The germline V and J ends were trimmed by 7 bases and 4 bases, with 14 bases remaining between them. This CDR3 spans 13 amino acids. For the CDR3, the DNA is TGCGCCAGCGGACTTGGCACTATAGAGACCCAGTACTTC. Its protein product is CASGLGTIETQYF.

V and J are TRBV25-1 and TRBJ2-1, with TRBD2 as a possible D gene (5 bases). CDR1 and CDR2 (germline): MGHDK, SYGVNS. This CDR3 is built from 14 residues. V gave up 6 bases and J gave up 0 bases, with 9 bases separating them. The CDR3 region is CASRRGSSYNEQFF. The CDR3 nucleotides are TGTGCCAGCAGACGGGGAAGCTCCTACAATGAGCAGTTCTTC. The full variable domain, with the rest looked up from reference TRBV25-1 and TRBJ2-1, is EADIYQTPRYLVIGTGKKITLECSQTMGHDKMYWYQQDPGMELHLIHYSYGVNSTEKGDLSSESTVSRIRTEHFPLTLESARPSHTSQYLCASRRGSSYNEQFFGPGTRLTVL.